This T cell receptor beta chain comes out of a study of T cell changes during pregnancy in multiple sclerosis. Generated by immunoSEQ multiplex PCR, the TCRdb table keeps only in-frame clones and is missing some. The sample yields some 28,000 clones, 85% to 90% seen once. The germline CDR1 and CDR2 sequences are MNHEY and SMNVEV (reference sequence). V lost 2 bases, J lost 7 bases, and 9 bases stayed unmatched. The CDR3 loop spans 16 amino acids. The input for sequencing was CD4+ T cells from peripheral blood mononuclear cells, taken in the first trimester of pregnancy. This TCR was recovered from a female donor in good health, enrolled as a control in a pregnancy study. The rearrangement uses TRBV27 and TRBJ2-5; 11 bases align to TRBD2. DNA of the CDR3: TGTGCCAGCAGTTTAACCACTAGCGGGGGAATCGGGACCCAGTACTTC. Protein sequence: CASSLTTSGGIGTQYF.